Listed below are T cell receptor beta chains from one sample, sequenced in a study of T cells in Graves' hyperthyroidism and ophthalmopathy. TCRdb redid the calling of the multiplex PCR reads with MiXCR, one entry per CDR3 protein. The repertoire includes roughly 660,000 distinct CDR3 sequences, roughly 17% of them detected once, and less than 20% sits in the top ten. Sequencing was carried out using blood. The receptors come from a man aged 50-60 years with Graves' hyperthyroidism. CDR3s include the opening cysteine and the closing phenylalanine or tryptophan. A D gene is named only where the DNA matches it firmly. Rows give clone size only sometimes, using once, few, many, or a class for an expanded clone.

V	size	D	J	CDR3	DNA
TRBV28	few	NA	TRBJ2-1	CASSRWTATANEQFF	TGTGCCAGCAGTCGTTGGACGGCCACCGCTAATGAGCAGTTCTTC
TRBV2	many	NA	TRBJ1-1	CASSEQGPEAFF	TGTGCCAGCAGTGAGCAGGGACCTGAAGCTTTCTTT
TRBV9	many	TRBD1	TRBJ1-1	CASSVVEGAITEAFF	TGTGCCAGCAGCGTAGTGGAGGGGGCGATCACTGAAGCTTTCTTT
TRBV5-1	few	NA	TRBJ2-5	CASSFRGQGETQYF	TGCGCCAGCAGCTTCCGGGGGCAGGGAGAGACCCAGTACTTC
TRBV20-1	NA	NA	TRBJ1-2	CSARDRQNGYTF	TGCAGTGCTAGAGATAGGCAGAATGGCTACACCTTC
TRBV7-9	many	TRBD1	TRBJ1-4	CASSLLGGGNEKLFF	TGTGCCAGCAGCTTACTAGGGGGCGGGAATGAAAAACTGTTTTTT
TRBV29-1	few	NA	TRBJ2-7	CSAAGTTSYEQYF	TGCAGCGCCGCCGGGACAACCTCCTACGAGCAGTACTTC
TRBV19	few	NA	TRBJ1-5	CASSAQVGNQPQHF	TGTGCCAGTAGTGCACAGGTAGGAAATCAGCCCCAGCATTTT
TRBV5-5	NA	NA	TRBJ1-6	CASSFGGRSNSPLHF	TGTGCCAGCAGCTTCGGAGGAAGGAGTAATTCACCCCTCCACTTT
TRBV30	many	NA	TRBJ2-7	CAWSVRAAYEQYF	TGTGCCTGGAGTGTACGCGCGGCCTACGAGCAGTACTTC
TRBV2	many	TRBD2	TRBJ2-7	CASSRSGTSGTYEQYF	TGTGCCAGCAGTAGATCCGGGACTAGCGGGACCTACGAGCAGTACTTC
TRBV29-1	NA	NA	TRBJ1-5	CSVGDSVSNQPQHF	TGCAGCGTCGGCGACAGTGTCAGCAATCAGCCCCAGCATTTT
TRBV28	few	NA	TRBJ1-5	CASSSRDYNQPQHF	TGTGCCAGCAGTTCCCGGGACTACAATCAGCCCCAGCATTTT
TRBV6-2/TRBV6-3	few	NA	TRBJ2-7	CASSYEGLEPYEQYF	TGTGCCAGCAGTTATGAGGGGCTAGAACCCTACGAGCAGTACTTC
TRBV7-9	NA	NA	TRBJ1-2	CASSFPYGYTF	TGTGCCAGCAGCTTTCCCTATGGCTACACCTTC
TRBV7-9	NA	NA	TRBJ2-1	CASSQWAVSGNEQFF	TGTGCCAGCAGCCAGTGGGCGGTTTCGGGCAATGAGCAGTTCTTC
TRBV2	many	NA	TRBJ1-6	CASSLETSIRNSPLHF	TGTGCCAGCAGTCTCGAGACATCCATCCGTAATTCACCCCTCCACTTT
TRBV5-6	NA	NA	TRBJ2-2	CASSFGGELYTGELFF	TGTGCCAGCAGCTTCGGAGGGGAACTGTACACCGGGGAGCTGTTTTTT
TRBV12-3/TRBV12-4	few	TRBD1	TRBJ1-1	CASSDRDRGLLNTEAFF	TGTGCCAGCAGTGACCGGGACAGGGGCCTTCTGAACACTGAAGCTTTCTTT
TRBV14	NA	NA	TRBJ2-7	CASSLNSRTAQYF	TGTGCCAGCAGCCTCAACTCCAGGACAGCGCAGTACTTC
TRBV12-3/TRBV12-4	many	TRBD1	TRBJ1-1	CASTLTTGANTEAFF	TGTGCCAGCACTTTGACGACAGGGGCGAACACTGAAGCTTTCTTT
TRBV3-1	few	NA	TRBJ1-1	CASSLQGSDTEAFF	TGTGCCAGCAGCTTACAGGGTTCCGACACTGAAGCTTTCTTT
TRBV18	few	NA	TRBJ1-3	CASSPRYTSGNTIYF	TGTGCCAGCTCCCCTAGGTACACCTCTGGAAACACCATATATTTT
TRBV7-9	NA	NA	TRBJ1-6	CASSLASGPGSPLHF	TGTGCCAGCAGCTTAGCGTCGGGGCCGGGATCACCCCTCCACTTT
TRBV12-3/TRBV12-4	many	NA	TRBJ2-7	CASSLGSYEQYF	TGTGCCAGCAGTTTAGGATCCTACGAGCAGTACTTC
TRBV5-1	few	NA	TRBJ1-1	CASSLDNMPAAAFF	TGCGCCAGCAGCTTGGATAACATGCCGGCAGCAGCTTTCTTT
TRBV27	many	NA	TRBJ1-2	CASRSGFYGYTF	TGTGCCAGCAGGTCTGGGTTCTATGGCTACACCTTC
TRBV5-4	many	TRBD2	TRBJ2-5	CASSIGLAGGKETQYF	TGTGCCAGCAGCATAGGACTAGCGGGAGGAAAAGAGACCCAGTACTTC
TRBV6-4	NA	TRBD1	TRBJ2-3	CASRGDRYTDTQYF	TGTGCCAGCAGAGGGGACAGGTACACAGATACGCAGTATTTT
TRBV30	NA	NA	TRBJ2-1	CAWSVERGLTYNEQFF	TGTGCCTGGAGTGTTGAGAGGGGGTTAACCTACAATGAGCAGTTCTTC
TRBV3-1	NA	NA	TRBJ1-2	CASSSPGTNYGYTF	TGTGCCAGCAGCTCTCCCGGGACGAACTATGGCTACACCTTC
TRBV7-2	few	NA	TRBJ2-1	CASSLAPATRDEQFF	TGTGCCAGCAGCTTAGCCCCGGCAACTAGAGATGAGCAGTTCTTC
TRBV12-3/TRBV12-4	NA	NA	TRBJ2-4	CASSLFGASGNIQYF	TGTGCCAGCAGTTTATTTGGGGCGTCGGGAAACATTCAGTACTTC
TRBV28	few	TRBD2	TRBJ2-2	CASRLAGVRYTGELFF	TGTGCCAGCAGACTAGCGGGAGTTCGGTACACCGGGGAGCTGTTTTTT
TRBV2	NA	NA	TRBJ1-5	CASRGTAETQPQHF	TGTGCCAGCAGGGGGACGGCGGAAACTCAGCCCCAGCATTTT
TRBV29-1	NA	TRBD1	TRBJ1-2	CSVGQGEDYGYTF	TGCAGCGTTGGTCAGGGGGAAGACTATGGCTACACCTTC
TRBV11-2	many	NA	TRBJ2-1	CASRFGRTNEQFF	TGTGCCAGCAGGTTCGGGAGAACCAATGAGCAGTTCTTC
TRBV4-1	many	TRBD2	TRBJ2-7	CASSQGLAGNYEQYF	TGCGCCAGCAGCCAAGGACTAGCGGGAAACTACGAGCAGTACTTC
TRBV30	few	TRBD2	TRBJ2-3	CAWSATGLAGTDTQYF	TGTGCCTGGAGTGCTACGGGACTAGCGGGAACAGATACGCAGTATTTT
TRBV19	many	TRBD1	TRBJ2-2	CASSWGQTVNTGELFF	TGTGCCAGTAGTTGGGGACAGACTGTGAACACCGGGGAGCTGTTTTTT
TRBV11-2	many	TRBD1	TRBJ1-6	CASSLGGQGRSPLHF	TGTGCCAGCAGCTTAGGGGGACAGGGAAGATCACCCCTCCACTTT
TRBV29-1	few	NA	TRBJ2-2	CSVEGQKNTGELFF	TGCAGCGTTGAAGGACAGAAGAACACCGGGGAGCTGTTTTTT
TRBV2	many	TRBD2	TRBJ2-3	CASSEELADTDTQYF	TGTGCCAGCAGTGAAGAACTAGCGGACACAGATACGCAGTATTTT